A single sample gave rise to the 27 T cell receptor beta chains below, sequenced in a study of blood T cell repertoires in COVID-19. Using immunoSEQ multiplex PCR, the repertoire was profiled, and TCRdb retains in-frame clones only, with some absent. The sample shows 150,000 or so clones, around 81% of them seen only once. Sequencing was carried out using peripheral blood. The receptors derive from a woman aged 55 to 70 with acute or convalescent COVID-19.

The sample holds one count of this clone. This sample includes further DNA sequences coding for the same CDR3. The chain is built from TRBV6-5 and TRBJ2-7; no clear D. The CDR3 consists of 12 residues. Trimming removed 5 bases from V and 3 bases from J, with 8 bases in between. Germline lookup yields CDR1 MNHEY and CDR2 SVGAGI. CDR3 region: CASSPSSYEQYF. The CDR3 DNA is TGTGCCAGCAGTCCTTCTAGCTACGAGCAGTACTTC.

V gene TRBV6-5 combines with J gene TRBJ2-1, with 11 bases matching TRBD1. Germline V gene lookup returns CDR1 MNHEY and CDR2 SVGAGI. The CDR3 covers 15 residues. With V trimmed by 7 bases and J by 7 bases, 9 bases remained unmatched. CDR3 amino acids: CASTKGGQGVNEQFF. In DNA form, the CDR3 reads TGTGCCAGCACAAAAGGGGGACAGGGGGTAAATGAGCAGTTCTTC.

The chain has TRBV27 and TRBJ1-2; TRBD1 matches 7 bases. The V and J ends lost 6 bases and 7 bases, in that order; junction bases with no gene match: 14. The CDR3 has 15 amino acids. Germline V gene sequence: CDR1 MNHEY, CDR2 SMNVEV (reference sequence). The CDR3 is CASRPSGQVAGGYTF. The CDR3 coding sequence is TGTGCCAGCAGGCCCTCTGGACAGGTGGCGGGTGGCTACACCTTC.

The gene calls are TRBV18 and TRBJ1-2, with 10 bases aligning to TRBD1. The germline CDR1 and CDR2 sequences are KGHSH and LQKENI. The CDR3 is made up of 15 amino acids. V trimming: 3 bases; J trimming: 4 bases; junction bases outside the gene matches: 5. The CDR3 loop is CASSPGTGARYGYTF. The CDR3 nucleotides read TGTGCCAGCTCACCCGGGACAGGGGCCCGCTATGGCTACACCTTC.

The V call is TRBV4-2, the J call TRBJ2-5, with D tentatively TRBD2 (6 bases). This CDR3 contains 15 residues. The V end lost 0 bases, the J end lost 2 bases, and 10 bases lay between the germline ends. In germline, CDR1 is LGHNA, CDR2 YNFKEQ. In DNA form, the CDR3 reads TGTGCCAGCAGCCAAGAGGGGGGACTGCAAGAGACCCAGTACTTC. As protein: CASSQEGGLQETQYF.

This chain uses TRBV14 with TRBJ1-2, with 7 bases lining up with TRBD1. Per the germline V gene, CDR1 is SGHDN and CDR2 is FVKESK. This CDR3 has 15 amino acids. V shed 3 bases, J shed 0 bases, and the junction held 4 bases outside the gene matches. The CDR3 region is CASSHPGQSNYGYTF. The CDR3 DNA sequence: TGTGCCAGCAGCCATCCGGGACAGTCTAACTATGGCTACACCTTC.

V usage is TRBV28 and J usage is TRBJ1-6; 7 nucleotides agree with TRBD1. Germline V gives CDR1 MDHEN, CDR2 SYDVKM. The V gene end was trimmed by 2 bases and the J gene end by 7 bases; junction bases not matched to a gene: 5. This CDR3 is built from 15 residues. The CDR3 sequence: CASSLKGALNSPLHF. The CDR3 DNA reads TGTGCCAGCAGTTTAAAGGGGGCCTTAAATTCACCCCTCCACTTT.

This clone was found once. This rearrangement joins TRBV9 to TRBJ2-3, with D unresolved. The V gene's germline CDR1 is SGDLS and CDR2 YYNGEE. The CDR3 is made up of 16 amino acids. V dropped 6 bases and J dropped 3 bases, with 20 bases sitting between them. In nucleotides, the CDR3 is TGTGCCAGCACCACCACTGGGCTCGAAATAACAGATACGCAGTATTTT. It encodes CASTTTGLEITDTQYF.

This chain uses TRBV6-5 with TRBJ1-4; 8 bases agree with TRBD1. Germline V gene data show CDR1 as MNHEY and CDR2 as SVGAGI. The CDR3 spans 14 residues. The J segment lost 8 bases and the V segment lost 6 bases, leaving 8 bases of the junction unmatched. This CDR3 reads CASSPGTGAEKLFF. CDR3 in DNA: TGTGCCAGCAGCCCCGGGACAGGAGCAGAAAAACTGTTTTTT.

The gene calls are TRBV28 and TRBJ1-1; no firm D call. Trimming took 3 bases from V and 5 from J, leaving 10 bases between them. The length of the CDR3 is 13 residues. CDR1 and CDR2 (germline): MDHEN, SYDVKM. DNA for the CDR3: TGTGCCAGCAGTTTCCCACCCCTAACTGAAGCTTTCTTT. The encoded protein is CASSFPPLTEAFF.

In DNA form, the CDR3 reads TGTGCCAGCGGAGGTAGCGGGGGATCCTACGAGCAGTACTTC. This gives the protein CASGGSGGSYEQYF. This chain uses TRBV6-5 with TRBJ2-7, with 9 bases aligning to TRBD2. The CDR3 consists of 14 residues. J was trimmed by 1 base and V by 8 bases; bases with no gene match: 6. CDR1 is MNHEY and CDR2 is SVGAGI in the germline V gene.

CDR3 nucleotide sequence: TGTGCCAGCAGCGCTAGCGGGAGGGGCTACGAGCAGTACTTC. It yields the protein CASSASGRGYEQYF. The V and J genes are TRBV9 and TRBJ2-7; 12 positions agree with TRBD2. The germline gives CDR1 SGDLS, CDR2 YYNGEE. The CDR3 contains 14 residues. V shed 3 bases, J shed 3 bases, and the junction held 1 base outside the gene matches.

The CDR3 reads CASSLQANEQFF. CDR3 DNA sequence: TGTGCCAGCAGTTTACAGGCAAATGAGCAGTTCTTC. The rearrangement uses TRBV6-6 and TRBJ2-1; weak D call: TRBD1 (5 bases). The CDR3 covers 12 residues. Germline CDR1 MNHNY, CDR2 SVGAGI (reference sequence). Trimming stripped 4 bases from V and 7 bases from J, with 8 bases between.

This clone has just a few counts. The gene calls are TRBV4-3 and TRBJ2-7; no firm D call. The CDR3 loop spans 14 amino acids. V shed 1 base and J shed 0 bases, with 7 bases lying between them. Germline assignment: CDR1 LGHNA and CDR2 YSLEER. The chain's CDR3 is CASSQASGSYEQYF. The CDR3 coding sequence is TGCGCCAGCAGCCAAGCCTCGGGCTCCTACGAGCAGTACTTC.

This clone turned up a few times. CDR3 sequence reads: CASSIRRDNTGELFF. The CDR3 nucleotides are TGTGCCAGTAGTATTCGGCGGGACAACACCGGGGAGCTGTTTTTT. This chain links TRBV19 with TRBJ2-2; the D gene is possibly TRBD2 (6 bases). V was pared by 3 bases and J by 2 bases, with 10 bases between. The CDR3 is 15 amino acids. Germline V gene lookup returns CDR1 LNHDA and CDR2 SQIVND (reference sequence).

This clone was observed a handful of times. V and J are TRBV30 and TRBJ1-1; TRBD1 might be the D (5 bases). The V gene's germline CDR1 is GTSNPN and CDR2 SVGIG (reference sequence). The CDR3 is 13 residues long. The V end lost 2 bases, the J end lost 2 bases, and 9 bases lay between the germline ends. Here the CDR3 reads CAWSMGLNTEAFF. The CDR3 bases are TGTGCCTGGAGTATGGGGCTTAACACTGAAGCTTTCTTT.

The V call is TRBV3-1 (or the pseudogene TRBV3-2), the J call TRBJ1-2, with D maybe TRBD1 (5 bases). V lost 4 bases to trimming and J lost 8 bases, with 14 bases between them. The length of the CDR3 is 13 residues. Germline loops: CDR1 LGHDT, CDR2 YNNKEL (reference sequence). The CDR3 loop reads CASSRAQGGGYTF. The CDR3 DNA is TGTGCCAGCAGCCGGGCCCAGGGAGGGGGCTACACCTTC.

The chain is built from TRBV12-3 or TRBV12-4 and TRBJ2-1; D call uncertain. V was trimmed by 6 bases and J by 7 bases, leaving 13 bases between them. This CDR3 spans 13 amino acids. CDR3 region: CASRLSLGNEQFF. CDR3 coding DNA: TGTGCCAGCAGACTTTCCCTAGGAAATGAGCAGTTCTTC.

The V and J genes are TRBV2 and TRBJ2-1; 10 bases fit TRBD2. V trimming: 8 bases; J trimming: 8 bases; junction bases outside the gene matches: 15. This CDR3 has 16 residues. Germline lookup yields CDR1 SNHLY and CDR2 FYNNEI. The CDR3 DNA sequence: TGTGCCAGCTGCCCCCTAGGGCTAGCGGGAGTTGATGAGCAGTTCTTC. It specifies CASCPLGLAGVDEQFF.

The chain links TRBV6-6 to TRBJ2-1, with D possibly being TRBD1 (5 bases). This CDR3 is built from 15 residues. Germline CDR1 is MNHNY and CDR2 is SVGAGI (reference sequence). V lost 5 bases to trimming and J lost 5 bases, with 16 bases between them. The CDR3 loop is CASSRPRQKDNEQFF. CDR3 DNA: TGTGCCAGCAGTCGCCCGCGACAGAAAGACAATGAGCAGTTCTTC.

This clone was counted once. The same CDR3 arises from other DNA sequences in this sample as well. This chain uses TRBV6-1 with TRBJ1-6; D perhaps matches TRBD1 (6 bases). With 1 base removed from V and 0 bases from J, the gap between germline ends came to 10 bases. Germline loops: CDR1 MNHNS, CDR2 SASEGT. The CDR3 is made up of 17 amino acids. The CDR3 region is CASSEVGGSSYNSPLHF. CDR3 in DNA: TGTGCCAGCAGTGAAGTAGGGGGTAGCTCCTATAATTCACCCCTCCACTTT.

This sequence joins TRBV6-2 or TRBV6-3 and TRBJ2-3, with D possibly being TRBD2 (5 bases). The CDR3 runs to 15 residues. Germline CDR1 is MNHEY and CDR2 is SVGEGT. V was clipped by 4 bases and J by 4 bases, with 15 bases between them. The CDR3 DNA reads as TGTGCCAGCAGTTCCCTATTGGGAGCCCCAGATACGCAGTATTTT. Translated, it gives CASSSLLGAPDTQYF.

The chain recombines TRBV6-4 with TRBJ2-1, with TRBD2 as a possible D gene (5 bases). This CDR3 has 12 residues. With 2 bases removed from V and 13 bases from J, the gap between germline ends came to 12 bases. Germline CDR1 MRHNA, CDR2 SNTAGT. In DNA, the CDR3 is TGTGCCAGCAGTGACCTAGGCGGGCTTCAGTTCTTC. Its translation is CASSDLGGLQFF.

The chain carries TRBV7-2 and TRBJ2-1, with 9 positions matching TRBD2. V gave up 5 bases and J gave up 4 bases; unmatched junction bases: 6. The CDR3 is 15 amino acids. Germline V gene lookup returns CDR1 SGHTA and CDR2 FQGNSA. CDR3 DNA sequence: TGTGCCAGCAGCCTTATGACTAGCGGATACAATGAGCAGTTCTTC. Translated: CASSLMTSGYNEQFF. Using reference TRBV7-2 and TRBJ2-1 for the parts outside the CDR3, the full variable domain is GAGVSQSPSNKVTEKGKDVELRCDPISGHTALYWYRQSLGQGLEFLIYFQGNSAPDKSGLPSDRFSAERTGGSVSTLTIQRTQQEDSAVYLCASSLMTSGYNEQFFGPGTRLTVL.

The V gene is TRBV28, the J gene TRBJ1-3; maybe TRBD1 (6 bases). V shed 3 bases and J shed 2 bases, with 11 bases lying between them. The CDR3 is 15 residues long. The germline CDR1 and CDR2 sequences are MDHEN and SYDVKM. CDR3 sequence: CASSLVQGTGNTIYF. The DNA of the CDR3 is TGTGCCAGCAGTTTGGTACAGGGAACTGGAAACACCATATATTTT.

The rearrangement links TRBV19 to TRBJ1-5; D perhaps matches TRBD1 (5 bases). The V and J ends lost 6 bases and 0 bases respectively, with 6 bases between them. The germline V gene has CDR1 LNHDA and CDR2 SQIVND (reference sequence). The CDR3 has 13 residues. CDR3 amino acids: CASSDSSNQPQHF. The CDR3 DNA reads as TGTGCCAGTAGCGACAGTAGCAATCAGCCCCAGCATTTT. Full variable domain (missing parts from reference TRBV19 and TRBJ1-5): DGGITQSPKYLFRKEGQNVTLSCEQNLNHDAMYWYRQDPGQGLRLIYYSQIVNDFQKGDIAEGYSVSREKKESFPLTVTSAQKNPTAFYLCASSDSSNQPQHFGDGTRLSIL.

The J gene is TRBJ2-3, the V gene TRBV19; unclear D gene. The germline V gene has CDR1 LNHDA and CDR2 SQIVND (reference sequence). V lost 1 base, J lost 3 bases, and 11 bases lay in between. There are 15 residues in the CDR3. The CDR3 nucleotides are TGTGCCAGTAGTATAGGGCCGGGTGATACAGATACGCAGTATTTT. Translated: CASSIGPGDTDTQYF.